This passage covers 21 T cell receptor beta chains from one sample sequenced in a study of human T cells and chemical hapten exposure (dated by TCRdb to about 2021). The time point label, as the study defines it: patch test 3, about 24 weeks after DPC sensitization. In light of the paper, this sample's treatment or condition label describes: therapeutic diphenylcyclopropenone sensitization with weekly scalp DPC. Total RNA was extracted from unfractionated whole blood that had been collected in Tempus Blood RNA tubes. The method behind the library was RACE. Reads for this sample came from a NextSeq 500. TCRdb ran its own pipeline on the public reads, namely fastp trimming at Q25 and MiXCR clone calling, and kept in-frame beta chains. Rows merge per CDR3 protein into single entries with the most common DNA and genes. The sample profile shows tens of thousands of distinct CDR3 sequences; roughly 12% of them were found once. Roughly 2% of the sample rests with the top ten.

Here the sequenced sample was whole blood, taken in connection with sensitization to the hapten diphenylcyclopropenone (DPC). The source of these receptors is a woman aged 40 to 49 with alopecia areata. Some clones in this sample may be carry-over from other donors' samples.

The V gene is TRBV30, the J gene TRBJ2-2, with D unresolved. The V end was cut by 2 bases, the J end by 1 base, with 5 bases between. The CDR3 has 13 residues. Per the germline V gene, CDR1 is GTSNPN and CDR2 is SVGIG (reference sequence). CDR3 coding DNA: TGTGCCTGGAGTCGCGGGAACACCGGGGAGCTGTTTTTT. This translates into CAWSRGNTGELFF.

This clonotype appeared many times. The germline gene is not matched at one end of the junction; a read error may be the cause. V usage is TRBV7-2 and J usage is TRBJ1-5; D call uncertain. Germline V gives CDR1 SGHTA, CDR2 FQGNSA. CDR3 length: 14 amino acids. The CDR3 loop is CASNLPGINQPQHF. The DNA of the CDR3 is TGTGCCAGCAACTTACCGGGGATCAATCAGCCCCAGCATTTT.

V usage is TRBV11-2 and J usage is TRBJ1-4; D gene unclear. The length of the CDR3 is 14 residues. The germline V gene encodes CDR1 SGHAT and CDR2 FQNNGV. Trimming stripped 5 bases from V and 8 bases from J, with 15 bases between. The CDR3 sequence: CASSPGPSGEKLFF. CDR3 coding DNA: TGTGCCAGCAGCCCCGGCCCCTCGGGAGAAAAACTGTTTTTT.

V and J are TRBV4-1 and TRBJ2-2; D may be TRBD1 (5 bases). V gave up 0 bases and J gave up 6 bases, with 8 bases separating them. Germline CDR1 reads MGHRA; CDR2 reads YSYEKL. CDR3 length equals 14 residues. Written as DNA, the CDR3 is TGCGCCAGCAGCCAAGACAGGGCCGCCGGGGAGCTGTTTTTT. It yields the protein CASSQDRAAGELFF.

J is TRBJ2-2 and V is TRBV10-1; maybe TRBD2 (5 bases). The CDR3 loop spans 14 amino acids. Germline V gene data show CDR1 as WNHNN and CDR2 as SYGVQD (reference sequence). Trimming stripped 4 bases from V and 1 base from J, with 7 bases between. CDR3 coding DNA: TGCGCCAGCAGTGCTAGCCAGAACACCGGGGAGCTGTTTTTT. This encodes CASSASQNTGELFF.

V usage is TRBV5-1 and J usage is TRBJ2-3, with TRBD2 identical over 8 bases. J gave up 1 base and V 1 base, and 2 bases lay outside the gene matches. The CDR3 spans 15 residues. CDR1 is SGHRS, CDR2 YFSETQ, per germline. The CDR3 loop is CASSLPTSGTDTQYF. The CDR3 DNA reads TGCGCCAGCAGCTTGCCGACTAGCGGCACAGATACGCAGTATTTT.

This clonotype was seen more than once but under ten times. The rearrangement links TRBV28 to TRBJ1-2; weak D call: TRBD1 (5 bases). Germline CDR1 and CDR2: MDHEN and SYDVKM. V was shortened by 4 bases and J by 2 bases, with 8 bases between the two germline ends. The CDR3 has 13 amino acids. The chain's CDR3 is CASSWGENYGYTF. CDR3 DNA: TGTGCCAGCAGTTGGGGGGAGAACTATGGCTACACCTTC.

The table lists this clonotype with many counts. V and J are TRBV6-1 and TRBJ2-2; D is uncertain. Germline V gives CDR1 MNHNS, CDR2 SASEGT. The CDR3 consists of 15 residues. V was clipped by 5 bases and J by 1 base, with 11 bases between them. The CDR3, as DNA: TGTGCCAGCAGTAAGGGTCGAGGGAACACCGGGGAGCTGTTTTTT. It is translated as CASSKGRGNTGELFF.

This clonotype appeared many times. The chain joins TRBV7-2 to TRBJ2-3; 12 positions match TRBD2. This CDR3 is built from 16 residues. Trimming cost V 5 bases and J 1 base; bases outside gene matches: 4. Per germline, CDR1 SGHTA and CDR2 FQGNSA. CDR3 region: CASSLLAGGGTDTQYF. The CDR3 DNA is TGTGCCAGCAGCCTTCTAGCGGGAGGGGGCACAGATACGCAGTATTTT.

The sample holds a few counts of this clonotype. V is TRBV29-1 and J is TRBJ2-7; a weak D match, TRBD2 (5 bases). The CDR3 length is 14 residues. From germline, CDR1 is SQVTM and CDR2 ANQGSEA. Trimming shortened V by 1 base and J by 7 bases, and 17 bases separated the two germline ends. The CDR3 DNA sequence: TGCAGCGTTGAAGGGGGTAGCGCAGCGCGGGAGCAGTACTTC. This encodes CSVEGGSAAREQYF.

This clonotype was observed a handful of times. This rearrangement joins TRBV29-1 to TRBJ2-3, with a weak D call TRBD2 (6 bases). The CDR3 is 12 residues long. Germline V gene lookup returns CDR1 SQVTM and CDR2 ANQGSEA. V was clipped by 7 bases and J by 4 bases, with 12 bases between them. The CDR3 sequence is CSGGGEADTQYF. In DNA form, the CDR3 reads TGCAGCGGGGGCGGGGAAGCAGATACGCAGTATTTT.

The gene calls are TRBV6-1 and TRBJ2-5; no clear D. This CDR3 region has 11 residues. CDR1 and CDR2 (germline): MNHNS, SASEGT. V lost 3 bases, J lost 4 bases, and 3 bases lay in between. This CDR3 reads CASSETETQYF. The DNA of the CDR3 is TGTGCCAGCAGTGAGACAGAGACCCAGTACTTC.

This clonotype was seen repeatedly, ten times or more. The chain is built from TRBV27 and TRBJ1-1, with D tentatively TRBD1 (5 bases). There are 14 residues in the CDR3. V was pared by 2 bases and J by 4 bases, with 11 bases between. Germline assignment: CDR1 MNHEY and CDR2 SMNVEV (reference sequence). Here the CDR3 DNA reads TGTGCCAGCAGTTTAACAGGTGGCCCCACTGAAGCTTTCTTT. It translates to CASSLTGGPTEAFF.

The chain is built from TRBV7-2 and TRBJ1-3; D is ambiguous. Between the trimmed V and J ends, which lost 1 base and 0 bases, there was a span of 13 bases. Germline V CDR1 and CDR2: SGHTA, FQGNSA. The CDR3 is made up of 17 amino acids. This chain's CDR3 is CASSLVSGVNSGNTIYF. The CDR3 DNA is TGTGCCAGCAGCTTAGTATCCGGGGTCAACTCTGGAAACACCATATATTTT.

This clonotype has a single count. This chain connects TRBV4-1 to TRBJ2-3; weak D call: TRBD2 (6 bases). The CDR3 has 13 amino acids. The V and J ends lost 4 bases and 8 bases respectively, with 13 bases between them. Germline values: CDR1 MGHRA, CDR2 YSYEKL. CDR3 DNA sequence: TGCGCCAGCAGCCCGACGGGACTCAGTACGCAGTATTTT. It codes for CASSPTGLSTQYF.

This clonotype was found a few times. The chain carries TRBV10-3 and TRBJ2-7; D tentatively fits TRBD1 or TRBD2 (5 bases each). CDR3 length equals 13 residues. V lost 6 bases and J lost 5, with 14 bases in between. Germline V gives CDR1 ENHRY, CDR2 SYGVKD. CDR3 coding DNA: TGTGCCATCAGCTCCCCGGGACGCGACGAGCAGTACTTC. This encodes CAISSPGRDEQYF.

CDR3 DNA sequence: TGTGCCATCAGTGAAGGGTTGGGGTACAATCAGCCCCAGCATTTT. Translation: CAISEGLGYNQPQHF. The chain is built from TRBV10-3 and TRBJ1-5; D remains ambiguous. The CDR3 covers 15 residues. CDR1 is ENHRY, CDR2 SYGVKD, per germline. The V end was cut by 3 bases, the J end by 3 bases, with 12 bases between.

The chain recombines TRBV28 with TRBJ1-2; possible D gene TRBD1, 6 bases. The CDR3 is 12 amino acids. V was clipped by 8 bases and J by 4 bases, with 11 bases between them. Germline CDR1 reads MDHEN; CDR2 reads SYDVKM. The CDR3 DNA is TGTGCCAGCGGCAGGGGAGGCTATGGCTACACCTTC. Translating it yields CASGRGGYGYTF.

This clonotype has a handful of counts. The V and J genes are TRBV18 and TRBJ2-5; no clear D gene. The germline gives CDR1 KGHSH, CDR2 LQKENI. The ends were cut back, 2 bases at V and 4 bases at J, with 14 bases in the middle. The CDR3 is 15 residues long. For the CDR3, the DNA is TGTGCCAGCTCACCATATACCGGTCAAGGAGAGACCCAGTACTTC. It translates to CASSPYTGQGETQYF. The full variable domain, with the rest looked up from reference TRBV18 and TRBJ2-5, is NAGVMQNPRHLVRRRGQEARLRCSPMKGHSHVYWYRQLPEEGLKFMVYLQKENIIDESGMPKERFSAEFPKEGPSILRIQQVVRGDSAAYFCASSPYTGQGETQYFGPGTRLLVL.

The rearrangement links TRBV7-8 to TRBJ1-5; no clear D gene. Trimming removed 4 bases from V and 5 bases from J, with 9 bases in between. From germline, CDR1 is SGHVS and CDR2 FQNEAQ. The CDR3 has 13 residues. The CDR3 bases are TGTGCCAGCAGCTCCGAGCAATATCAGCCCCAGCATTTT. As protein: CASSSEQYQPQHF.

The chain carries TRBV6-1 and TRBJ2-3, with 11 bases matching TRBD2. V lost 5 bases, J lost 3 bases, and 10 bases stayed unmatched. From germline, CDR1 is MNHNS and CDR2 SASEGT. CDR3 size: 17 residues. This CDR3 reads CASSPSGTSGSTDTQYF. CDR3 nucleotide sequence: TGTGCCAGCAGTCCTTCTGGGACTAGCGGTTCGACAGATACGCAGTATTTT.